Shown below are 8 T cell receptor beta chains from a single sample sequenced in a study of OX40 agonist ivuxolimab in advanced cancers. Repertoires were generated with immunoSEQ multiplex PCR, while TCRdb's copy carries only in-frame clones and drops some. Seen here are around 57,000 clones, around 92% observed once, and the top ten hold around 25%. The sample consisted of CD4+ or CD8+ T cells sorted from blood, taken in a trial of the OX40 agonist ivuxolimab. Receptors originate from an adult with an advanced solid tumor such as melanoma, head and neck, liver or kidney cancer.

The chain employs TRBV19 and TRBJ2-1, with D possibly matching TRBD2 (6 bases). V was clipped by 5 bases and J by 7 bases, with 21 bases between them. There are 16 residues in the CDR3. Germline loops: CDR1 LNHDA, CDR2 SQIVND (reference sequence). CDR3 nucleotides: TGTGCCAGTAGTTCCTACGGACTCCCGGGGGTAAATGAGCAGTTCTTC. Residues: CASSSYGLPGVNEQFF.

This chain connects TRBV13 to TRBJ2-3; D call uncertain. V lost 4 bases, J lost 1 base, and 9 bases lay in between. The CDR3 length is 14 residues. Germline values: CDR1 PRHDT, CDR2 FYEKMQ (reference sequence). The CDR3 loop is CASSSALGTDTQYF. CDR3 coding DNA: TGTGCCAGCAGCTCCGCTCTTGGCACAGATACGCAGTATTTT.

This rearrangement joins TRBV4-1 to TRBJ1-1, with D maybe TRBD1 (6 bases). The CDR3 covers 20 residues. Trimming stripped 4 bases from V and 2 bases from J, with 29 bases between. Germline V CDR1 and CDR2: MGHRA, YSYEKL. The CDR3 DNA follows: TGCGCCAGCAGCCCTTTGTTGACAGGTGGAGGTGGCCCAACCAACACTGAAGCTTTCTTT. This codes for CASSPLLTGGGGPTNTEAFF.

The V and J genes are TRBV7-8 and TRBJ1-3; D unresolved. The CDR3 extends over 12 amino acids. Trimming removed 3 bases from V and 2 bases from J, with 2 bases in between. Germline V lookup: CDR1 SGHVS, CDR2 FQNEAQ. The CDR3 spells CASSLPGNTIYF. DNA for the CDR3: TGTGCCAGCAGCTTGCCTGGAAACACCATATATTTT.

CDR3 region: CAWDVSDTQYF. The DNA of the CDR3 is TGTGCCTGGGATGTGTCAGATACGCAGTATTTT. The chain employs TRBV30 and TRBJ2-3, with unresolved D. Trimming left V 5 bases short and J 4 bases short, with 7 bases between. Germline V lookup: CDR1 GTSNPN, CDR2 SVGIG (reference sequence). This CDR3 has 11 residues.

This chain uses TRBV28 with TRBJ2-2; D gene unclear. Between the trimmed V and J ends, which lost 6 bases and 4 bases, there was a span of 6 bases. This CDR3 has 12 residues. Germline values: CDR1 MDHEN, CDR2 SYDVKM. The DNA of the CDR3 is TGTGCCAGCAGCTTCGCCACCGGGGAGCTGTTTTTT. This encodes CASSFATGELFF.

This chain joins TRBV11-1 and TRBJ2-7; TRBD1 is a possible D gene (6 bases). The CDR3 length is 14 residues. V shed 0 bases and J shed 4 bases, with 10 bases lying between them. Germline V CDR1 and CDR2: SGHAT, FQDESV (reference sequence). CDR3 region: CASSLAGGGYEQYF. CDR3 nucleotide sequence: TGTGCCAGCAGCTTAGCAGGGGGTGGATACGAGCAGTACTTC.

This chain links TRBV9 with TRBJ1-1, with a possible D match to TRBD1 (6 bases). CDR1 is SGDLS and CDR2 is YYNGEE in the germline V gene. The CDR3 is 12 residues long. V was trimmed by 7 bases and J by 5 bases, leaving 12 bases between them. As DNA, the CDR3 is TGTGCCAGCGGCGAGCAGGGGACTGAAGCTTTCTTT. Translating gives CASGEQGTEAFF.